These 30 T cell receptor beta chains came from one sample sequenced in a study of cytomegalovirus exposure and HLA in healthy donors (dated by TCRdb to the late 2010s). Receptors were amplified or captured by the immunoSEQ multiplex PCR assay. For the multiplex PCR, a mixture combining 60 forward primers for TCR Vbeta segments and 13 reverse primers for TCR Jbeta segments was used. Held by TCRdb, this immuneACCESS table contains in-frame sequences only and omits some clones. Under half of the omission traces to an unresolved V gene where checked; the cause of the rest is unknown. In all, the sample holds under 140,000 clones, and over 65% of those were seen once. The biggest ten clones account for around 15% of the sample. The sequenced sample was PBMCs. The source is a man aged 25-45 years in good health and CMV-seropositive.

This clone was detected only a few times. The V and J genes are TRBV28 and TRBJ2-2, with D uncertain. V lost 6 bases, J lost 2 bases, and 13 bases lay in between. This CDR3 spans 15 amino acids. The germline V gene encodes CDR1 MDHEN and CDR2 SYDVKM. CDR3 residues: CASRPPNYNTGELFF. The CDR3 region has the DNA TGTGCCAGCAGGCCTCCCAACTATAACACCGGGGAGCTGTTTTTT.

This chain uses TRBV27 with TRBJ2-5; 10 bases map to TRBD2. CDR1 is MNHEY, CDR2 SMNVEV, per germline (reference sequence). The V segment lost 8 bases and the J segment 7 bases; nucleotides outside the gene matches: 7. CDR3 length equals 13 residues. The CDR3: CASGSGGAGTQYF. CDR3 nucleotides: TGTGCCAGCGGCAGCGGGGGGGCCGGGACCCAGTACTTC.

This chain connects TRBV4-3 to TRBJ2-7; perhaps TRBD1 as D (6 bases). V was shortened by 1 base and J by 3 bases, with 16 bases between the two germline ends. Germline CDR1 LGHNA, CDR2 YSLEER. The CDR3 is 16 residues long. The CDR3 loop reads CASSQGLEQGNYEQYF. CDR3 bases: TGCGCCAGCAGCCAAGGCTTGGAACAGGGAAACTACGAGCAGTACTTC.

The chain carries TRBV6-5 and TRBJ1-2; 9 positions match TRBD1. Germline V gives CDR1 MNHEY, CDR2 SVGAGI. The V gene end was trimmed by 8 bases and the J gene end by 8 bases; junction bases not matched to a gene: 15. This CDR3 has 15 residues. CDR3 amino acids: CASVRMGTGNSGYTF. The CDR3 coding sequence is TGTGCCAGCGTAAGGATGGGGACAGGGAATAGCGGCTACACCTTC.

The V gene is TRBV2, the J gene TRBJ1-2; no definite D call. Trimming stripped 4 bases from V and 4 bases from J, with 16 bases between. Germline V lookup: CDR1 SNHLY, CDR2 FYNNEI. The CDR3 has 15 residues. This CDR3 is CASSASVGPTYGYTF. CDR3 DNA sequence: TGTGCCAGCAGTGCTAGCGTCGGCCCTACCTATGGCTACACCTTC.

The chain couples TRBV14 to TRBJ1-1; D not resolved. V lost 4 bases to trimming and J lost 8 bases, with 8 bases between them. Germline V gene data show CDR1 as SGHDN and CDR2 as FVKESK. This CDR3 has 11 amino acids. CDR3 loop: CASSPGPEAFF. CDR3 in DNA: TGTGCCAGCAGCCCAGGTCCGGAAGCTTTCTTT.

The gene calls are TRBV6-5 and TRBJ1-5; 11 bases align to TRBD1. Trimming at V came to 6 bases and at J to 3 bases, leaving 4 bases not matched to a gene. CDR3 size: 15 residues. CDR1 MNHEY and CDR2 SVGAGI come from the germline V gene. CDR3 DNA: TGTGCCAGCAGCGGGACAGGGGGTACCAATCAGCCCCAGCATTTT. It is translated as CASSGTGGTNQPQHF.

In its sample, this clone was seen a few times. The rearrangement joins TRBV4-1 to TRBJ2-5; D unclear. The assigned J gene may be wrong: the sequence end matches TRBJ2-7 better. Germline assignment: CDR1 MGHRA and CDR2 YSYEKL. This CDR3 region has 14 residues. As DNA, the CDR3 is TGCGCCAGCAGCCAAGTAAAATTAAGTTACGAGCAGTACTTC. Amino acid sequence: CASSQVKLSYEQYF.

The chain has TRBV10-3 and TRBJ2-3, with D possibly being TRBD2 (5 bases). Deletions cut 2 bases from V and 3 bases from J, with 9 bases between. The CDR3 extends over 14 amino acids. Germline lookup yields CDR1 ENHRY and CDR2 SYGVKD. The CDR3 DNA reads TGTGCCATCAGTGAGGGCCTAGCAACAGATACGCAGTATTTT. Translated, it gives CAISEGLATDTQYF.

Here the CDR3 reads CASYQDVGAFF. As DNA, the CDR3 is TGTGCCTCTTATCAGGATGTTGGGGCTTTCTTT. V and J are TRBV7-9 and TRBJ1-1; D unclear. V lost 11 bases and J lost 11, with 18 bases in between. Looked up from germline, CDR1 is SEHNR and CDR2 is FQNEAQ (reference sequence). The CDR3 totals 11 residues.

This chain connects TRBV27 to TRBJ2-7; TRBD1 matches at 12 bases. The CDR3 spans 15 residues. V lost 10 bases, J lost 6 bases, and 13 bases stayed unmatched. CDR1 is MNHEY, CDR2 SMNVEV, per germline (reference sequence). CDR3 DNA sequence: TGTGCCACCCGGGGGGCCGGGACAGGGGGCGCCGAGCAGTACTTC. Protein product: CATRGAGTGGAEQYF.

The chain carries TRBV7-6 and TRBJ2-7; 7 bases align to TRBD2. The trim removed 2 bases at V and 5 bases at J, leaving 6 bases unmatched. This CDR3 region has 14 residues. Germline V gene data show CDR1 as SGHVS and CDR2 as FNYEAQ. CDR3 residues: CASSLRGLPNEQYF. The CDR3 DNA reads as TGTGCCAGCAGCTTAAGGGGACTACCTAACGAGCAGTACTTC.

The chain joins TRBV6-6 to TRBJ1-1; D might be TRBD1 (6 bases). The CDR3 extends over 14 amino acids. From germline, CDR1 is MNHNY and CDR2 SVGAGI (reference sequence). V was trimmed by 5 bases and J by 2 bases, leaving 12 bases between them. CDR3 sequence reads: CASSLWGRNTEAFF. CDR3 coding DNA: TGTGCCAGCAGTCTCTGGGGGCGCAACACTGAAGCTTTCTTT.

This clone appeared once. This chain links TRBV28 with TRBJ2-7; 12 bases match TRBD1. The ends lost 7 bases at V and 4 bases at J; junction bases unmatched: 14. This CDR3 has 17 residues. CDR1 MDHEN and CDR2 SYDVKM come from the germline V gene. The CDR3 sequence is CASTADSGQGAKYEQYF. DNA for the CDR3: TGTGCCAGCACCGCTGACTCGGGACAGGGGGCGAAATACGAGCAGTACTTC.

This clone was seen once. The CDR3 protein is CAWSAGPHLSYEQYF. The CDR3 DNA follows: TGTGCCTGGAGTGCTGGGCCCCACCTCTCCTACGAGCAGTACTTC. The chain carries TRBV30 and TRBJ2-7; D is undetermined. V dropped 1 base and J dropped 0 bases, with 13 bases sitting between them. This CDR3 has 15 residues. Germline V lookup: CDR1 GTSNPN, CDR2 SVGIG (reference sequence). Together with reference TRBV30 and TRBJ2-7, the CDR3 gives the full variable domain: SQTIHQWPATLVQPVGSPLSLECTVEGTSNPNLYWYRQAAGRGLQLLFYSVGIGQISSEVPQNLSASRPQDRQFILSSKKLLLSDSGFYLCAWSAGPHLSYEQYFGPGTRLTVT.

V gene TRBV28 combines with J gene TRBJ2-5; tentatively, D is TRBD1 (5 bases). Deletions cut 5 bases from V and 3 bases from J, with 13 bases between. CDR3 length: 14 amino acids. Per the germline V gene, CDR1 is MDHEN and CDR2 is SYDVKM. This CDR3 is CASSTLGAKETQYF. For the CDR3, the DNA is TGTGCCAGCAGTACCCTTGGGGCCAAAGAGACCCAGTACTTC. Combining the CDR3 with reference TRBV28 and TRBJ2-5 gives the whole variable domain DVKVTQSSRYLVKRTGEKVFLECVQDMDHENMFWYRQDPGLGLRLIYFSYDVKMKEKGDIPEGYSVSREKKERFSLILESASTNQTSMYLCASSTLGAKETQYFGPGTRLLVL.

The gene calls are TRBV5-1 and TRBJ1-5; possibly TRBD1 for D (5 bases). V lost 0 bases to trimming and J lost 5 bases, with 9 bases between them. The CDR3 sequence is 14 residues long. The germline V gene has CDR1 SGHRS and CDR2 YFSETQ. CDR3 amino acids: CASSLGQMDQPQHF. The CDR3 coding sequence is TGCGCCAGCAGCTTGGGACAGATGGATCAGCCCCAGCATTTT.

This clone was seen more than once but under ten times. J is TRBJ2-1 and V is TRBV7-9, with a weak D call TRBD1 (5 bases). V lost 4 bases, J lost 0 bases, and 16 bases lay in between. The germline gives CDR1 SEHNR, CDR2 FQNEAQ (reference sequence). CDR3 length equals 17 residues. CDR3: CASSSNKGDTSYNEQFF. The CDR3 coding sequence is TGTGCCAGCAGCTCCAATAAAGGGGATACCTCCTACAATGAGCAGTTCTTC.

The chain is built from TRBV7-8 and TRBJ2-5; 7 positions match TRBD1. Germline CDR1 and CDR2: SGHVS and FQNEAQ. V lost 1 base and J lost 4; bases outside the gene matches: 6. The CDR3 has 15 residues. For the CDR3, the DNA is TGTGCCAGCAGCTTAGACCTGACAGGGACAGAGACCCAGTACTTC. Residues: CASSLDLTGTETQYF. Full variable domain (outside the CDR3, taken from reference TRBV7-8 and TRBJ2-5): GAGVSQSPRYKVAKRGQDVALRCDPISGHVSLFWYQQALGQGPEFLTYFQNEAQLDKSGLPSDRFFAERPEGSVSTLKIQRTQQEDSAVYLCASSLDLTGTETQYFGPGTRLLVL.

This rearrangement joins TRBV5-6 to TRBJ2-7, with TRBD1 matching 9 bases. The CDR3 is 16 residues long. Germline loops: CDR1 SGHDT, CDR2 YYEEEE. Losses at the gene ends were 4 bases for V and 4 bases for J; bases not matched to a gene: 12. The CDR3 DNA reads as TGTGCCAGCAGCCTCAGATACAGGGGGCTTAGTTACGAGCAGTACTTC. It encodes CASSLRYRGLSYEQYF.

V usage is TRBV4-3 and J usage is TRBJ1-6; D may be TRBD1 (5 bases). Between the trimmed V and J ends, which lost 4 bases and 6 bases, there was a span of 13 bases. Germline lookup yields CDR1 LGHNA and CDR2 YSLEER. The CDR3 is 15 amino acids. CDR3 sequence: CASSLEAGGNSPLHF. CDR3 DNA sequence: TGCGCCAGCAGCCTCGAAGCGGGGGGTAATTCACCCCTCCACTTT.

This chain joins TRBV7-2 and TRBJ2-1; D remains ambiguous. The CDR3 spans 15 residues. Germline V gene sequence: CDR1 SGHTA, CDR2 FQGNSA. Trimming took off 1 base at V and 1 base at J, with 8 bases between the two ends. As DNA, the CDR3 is TGTGCCAGCAGCTTAGTGGGCACGTCCTACAATGAGCAGTTCTTC. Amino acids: CASSLVGTSYNEQFF. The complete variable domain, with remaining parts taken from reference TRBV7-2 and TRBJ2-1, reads GAGVSQSPSNKVTEKGKDVELRCDPISGHTALYWYRQSLGQGLEFLIYFQGNSAPDKSGLPSDRFSAERTGGSVSTLTIQRTQQEDSAVYLCASSLVGTSYNEQFFGPGTRLTVL.

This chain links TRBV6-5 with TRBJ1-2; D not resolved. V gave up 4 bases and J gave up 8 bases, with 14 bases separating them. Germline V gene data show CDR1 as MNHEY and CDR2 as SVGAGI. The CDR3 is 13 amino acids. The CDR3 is CASSLALKEGYTF. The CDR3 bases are TGTGCCAGCAGTTTAGCCCTAAAAGAAGGCTACACCTTC.

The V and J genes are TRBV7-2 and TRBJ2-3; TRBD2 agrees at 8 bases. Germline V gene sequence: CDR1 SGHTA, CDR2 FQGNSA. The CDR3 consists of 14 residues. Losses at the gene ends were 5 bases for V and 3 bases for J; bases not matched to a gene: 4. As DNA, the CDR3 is TGTGCCAGCAGCGCCGGACTAGCAACAGATACGCAGTATTTT. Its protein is CASSAGLATDTQYF.

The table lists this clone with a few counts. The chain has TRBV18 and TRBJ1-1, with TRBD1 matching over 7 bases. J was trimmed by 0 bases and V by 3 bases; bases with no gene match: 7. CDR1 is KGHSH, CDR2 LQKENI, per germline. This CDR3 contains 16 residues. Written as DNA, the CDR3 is TGTGCCAGCTCACCCCGGACAGGAGATATGAACACTGAAGCTTTCTTT. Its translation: CASSPRTGDMNTEAFF. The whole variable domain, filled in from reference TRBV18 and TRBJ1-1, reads NAGVMQNPRHLVRRRGQEARLRCSPMKGHSHVYWYRQLPEEGLKFMVYLQKENIIDESGMPKERFSAEFPKEGPSILRIQQVVRGDSAAYFCASSPRTGDMNTEAFFGQGTRLTVV.

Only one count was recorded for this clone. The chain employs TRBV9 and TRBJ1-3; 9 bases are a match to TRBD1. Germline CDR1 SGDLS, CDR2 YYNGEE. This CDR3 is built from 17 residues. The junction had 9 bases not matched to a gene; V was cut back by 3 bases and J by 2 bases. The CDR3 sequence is CASSASGTGWTGNTIYF. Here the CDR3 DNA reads TGTGCCAGCAGCGCCTCCGGGACAGGGTGGACTGGAAACACCATATATTTT.

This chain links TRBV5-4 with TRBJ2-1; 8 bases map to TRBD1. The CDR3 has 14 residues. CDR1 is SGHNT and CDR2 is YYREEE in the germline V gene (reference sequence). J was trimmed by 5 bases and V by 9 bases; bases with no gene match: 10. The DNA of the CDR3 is TGTGCCATCCGCCGACAGGGGCAACACAATGAGCAGTTCTTC. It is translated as CAIRRQGQHNEQFF.

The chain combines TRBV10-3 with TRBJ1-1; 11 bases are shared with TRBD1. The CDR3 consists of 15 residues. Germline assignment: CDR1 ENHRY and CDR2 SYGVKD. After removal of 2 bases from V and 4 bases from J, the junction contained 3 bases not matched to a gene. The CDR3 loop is CAISEGTGGITEAFF. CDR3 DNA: TGTGCCATCAGTGAGGGGACAGGGGGTATCACTGAAGCTTTCTTT.

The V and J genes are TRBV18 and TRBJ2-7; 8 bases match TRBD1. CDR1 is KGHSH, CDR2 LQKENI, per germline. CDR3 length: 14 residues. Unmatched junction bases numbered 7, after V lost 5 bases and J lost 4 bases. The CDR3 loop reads CASSVQGDSYEQYF. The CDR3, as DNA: TGTGCCAGCTCAGTACAGGGGGACAGTTACGAGCAGTACTTC.

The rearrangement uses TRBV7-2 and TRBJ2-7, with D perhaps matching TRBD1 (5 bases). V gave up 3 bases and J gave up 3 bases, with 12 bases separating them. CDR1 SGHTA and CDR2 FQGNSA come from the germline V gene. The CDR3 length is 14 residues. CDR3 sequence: CASSLTAPNYEQYF. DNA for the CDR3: TGTGCCAGCAGCTTGACAGCACCCAACTACGAGCAGTACTTC.